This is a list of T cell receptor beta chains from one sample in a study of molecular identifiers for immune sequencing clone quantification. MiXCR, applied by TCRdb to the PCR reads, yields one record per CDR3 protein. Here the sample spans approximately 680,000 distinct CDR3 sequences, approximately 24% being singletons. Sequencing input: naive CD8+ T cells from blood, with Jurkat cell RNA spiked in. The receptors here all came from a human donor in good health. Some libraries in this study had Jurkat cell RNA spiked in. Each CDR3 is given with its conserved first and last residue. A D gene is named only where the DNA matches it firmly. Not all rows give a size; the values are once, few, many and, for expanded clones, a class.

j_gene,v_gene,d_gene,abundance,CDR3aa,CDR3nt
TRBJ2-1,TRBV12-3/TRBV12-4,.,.,CASRPWGDNEQFF,TGTGCCAGCAGGCCCTGGGGAGACAATGAGCAGTTCTTC
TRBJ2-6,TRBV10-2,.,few,CASNGGDSGANVLTF,TGCGCCAGCAATGGGGGAGATTCTGGGGCCAACGTCCTGACTTTC
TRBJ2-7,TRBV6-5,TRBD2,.,CASSYSGGPSYEQYF,TGTGCCAGCAGTTATTCGGGGGGGCCTTCCTACGAGCAGTACTTC
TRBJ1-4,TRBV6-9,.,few,CASSLPGGAATNEKLFF,TGTGCCAGCAGCCTCCCCGGAGGAGCGGCAACTAATGAAAAACTGTTTTTT
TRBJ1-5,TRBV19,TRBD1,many,CASSPDRLNQPQHF,TGTGCCAGTAGCCCGGACAGGCTCAATCAGCCCCAGCATTTT
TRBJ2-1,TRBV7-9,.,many,CASSLEVKPNEQFF,TGTGCCAGCAGCTTAGAGGTGAAACCCAATGAGCAGTTCTTC
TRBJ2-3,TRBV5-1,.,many,CASRQTGGAGLAPTDTQYF,TGCGCCAGCAGACAGACAGGGGGCGCGGGACTAGCCCCCACAGATACGCAGTATTTT
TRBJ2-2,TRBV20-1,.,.,CSARDPAGVTGELFF,TGCAGTGCTAGAGATCCTGCGGGCGTCACCGGGGAGCTGTTTTTT
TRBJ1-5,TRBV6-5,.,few,CASNYYIGGSGLGNQPQHF,TGTGCCAGCAACTATTACATCGGGGGTTCAGGGTTGGGCAATCAGCCCCAGCATTTT
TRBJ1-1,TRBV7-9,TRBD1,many,CASSSTDREMNTEAFF,TGTGCCAGCAGCTCAACCGACAGGGAAATGAACACTGAAGCTTTCTTT
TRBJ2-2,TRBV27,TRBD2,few,CASSLRPSGLAENTGELFF,TGTGCCAGCAGTCTCCGACCTTCGGGACTAGCGGAGAACACCGGGGAGCTGTTTTTT
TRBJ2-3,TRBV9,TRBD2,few,CASSYRDYSSTDTQYF,TGTGCCAGCAGCTACCGGGACTACTCTAGCACAGATACGCAGTATTTT
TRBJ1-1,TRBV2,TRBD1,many,CASTDRVPEAFF,TGTGCCAGCACGGACAGGGTCCCTGAAGCTTTCTTT
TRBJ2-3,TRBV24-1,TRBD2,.,CATSDLIGRVLHTDTQYF,TGTGCCACCAGTGATCTTATCGGGAGGGTCCTTCACACAGATACGCAGTATTTT
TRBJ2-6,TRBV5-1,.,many,CASSLTYGAGANVLTF,TGCGCCAGCAGCCTCACGTATGGGGCTGGGGCCAACGTCCTGACTTTC
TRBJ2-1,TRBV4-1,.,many,CASSQDSREAYNEQFF,TGCGCCAGCAGCCAAGATTCCAGGGAGGCCTACAATGAGCAGTTCTTC